This T cell receptor (beta chain) came from a study of CXCR3-negative and CXCR3-positive naive CD8 T cells. The study made its TRB cDNA libraries by 5' RACE, adding UMI labels. TCRdb reprocessed the 5' RACE reads and keeps a single row for each CDR3 protein, giving no DNA. The table lists more than 45,000 distinct CDR3 sequences. Sorts performed in triplicate captured some 270,000 cells each from every CD8+ T cell subset. CDR3 length: 13 amino acids. Germline lookup yields CDR1 SQVTM and CDR2 ANQGSEA. The sample was memory CD8+ T cells from blood. The V call is TRBV29-1, the J call TRBJ2-4. This receptor was obtained from a human donor in good health. Some clones in this sample may be carry-over from other donors' samples. The CDR3 loop is CSVEERRLNIQYF.